These T cell receptor beta chains were read from a single sample in a study of T cell changes during pregnancy in multiple sclerosis. TCRdb's copy holds only in-frame clones and misses some; the assay was immunoSEQ multiplex PCR. The sample has 56,000 or so clones; 75% to 95% are singletons. Here the sequenced sample was peripheral blood, taken in the first trimester of pregnancy. Source of these receptors: a female donor in good health, enrolled as a control in a pregnancy study. Both conserved end residues are part of each CDR3. Each record gives: CDR3 DNA, CDR3 protein, J gene, D gene, clone size, V gene. The D gene is left open where the match is weak. Clone sizes are given selectively: once, few, many, or a class where the clone is expanded.

cdr3_nt: TGTGCCAGTAGTATTATGGGTCTGCAGGGGGCGGACTATGGCTACACCTTC
cdr3_aa: CASSIMGLQGADYGYTF
j_call: TRBJ1-2
d_call: TRBD1
clone_size: .
v_call: TRBV19

cdr3_nt: TGCGCCAGCGCATTAGCGGCCACCGGGGAGCTGTTTTTT
cdr3_aa: CASALAATGELFF
j_call: TRBJ2-2
d_call: .
clone_size: .
v_call: TRBV5-1

cdr3_nt: TGTGCCACCAGCAGAGTGGGCGATCATAATGAAAAACTGTTTTTT
cdr3_aa: CATSRVGDHNEKLFF
j_call: TRBJ1-4
d_call: .
clone_size: .
v_call: TRBV15

cdr3_nt: TGTGCCTGGAGCGGGGGGATAAATGAAAAACTGTTTTTT
cdr3_aa: CAWSGGINEKLFF
j_call: TRBJ1-4
d_call: .
clone_size: .
v_call: TRBV30

cdr3_nt: TGTGCCAGCAGCTTAGAGCCAGGGGTGAGTGAGCAGTACTTC
cdr3_aa: CASSLEPGVSEQYF
j_call: TRBJ2-7
d_call: .
clone_size: .
v_call: TRBV11-2

cdr3_nt: TGTGCTAGTGGTCCCAGCGGGGGGGCGGGAGAGACCCAGTACTTC
cdr3_aa: CASGPSGGAGETQYF
j_call: TRBJ2-5
d_call: TRBD2
clone_size: .
v_call: TRBV12-5

cdr3_nt: TGTGCCAGCAGTTTACTAGCGGGAAGGACCGGGGAGCTGTTTTTT
cdr3_aa: CASSLLAGRTGELFF
j_call: TRBJ2-2
d_call: TRBD2
clone_size: once
v_call: TRBV28

cdr3_nt: TGTGCCAGCAGACGGACAGGGGTTGGAAACACCATATATTTT
cdr3_aa: CASRRTGVGNTIYF
j_call: TRBJ1-3
d_call: TRBD1
clone_size: .
v_call: TRBV27

cdr3_nt: TGTGCCAGCCTCCCCCCCAGCGGACAAGAGACCCAGTACTTC
cdr3_aa: CASLPPSGQETQYF
j_call: TRBJ2-5
d_call: .
clone_size: .
v_call: TRBV18

cdr3_nt: TGTGCCAGTCGGGTCAGCCAAAACACAGATACGCAGTATTTT
cdr3_aa: CASRVSQNTDTQYF
j_call: TRBJ2-3
d_call: .
clone_size: once
v_call: TRBV19

cdr3_nt: TGTGCCAGCAGCTCCTACCTTACTAGGCGGGGCTATGGCTACACCTTC
cdr3_aa: CASSSYLTRRGYGYTF
j_call: TRBJ1-2
d_call: .
clone_size: .
v_call: TRBV5-8

cdr3_nt: TGCAGCGCCCAAATTTCAGGGGATGGCTACACCTTC
cdr3_aa: CSAQISGDGYTF
j_call: TRBJ1-2
d_call: .
clone_size: .
v_call: TRBV29-1

cdr3_nt: TGTGCCATGGGACTAGCGGGGGTGCGGGACGAGCAGTACTTC
cdr3_aa: CAMGLAGVRDEQYF
j_call: TRBJ2-7
d_call: TRBD2
clone_size: .
v_call: TRBV10-3

cdr3_nt: TGTGCCAGCAGCTGGGACCCGACTAGCTGGGAGACCCAGTACTTC
cdr3_aa: CASSWDPTSWETQYF
j_call: TRBJ2-5
d_call: TRBD2
clone_size: once
v_call: TRBV5-8

cdr3_nt: TGTGCCAGCAGCGAAATAGCGGGGGTGGGCGAGACCCAGTACTTC
cdr3_aa: CASSEIAGVGETQYF
j_call: TRBJ2-5
d_call: TRBD2
clone_size: .
v_call: TRBV7-9

cdr3_nt: TGTGCCAGCAGCTTGGAAGCGGCGTCCTACGAGCAGTACTTC
cdr3_aa: CASSLEAASYEQYF
j_call: TRBJ2-7
d_call: .
clone_size: .
v_call: TRBV5-4

cdr3_nt: TGTGCCTCGTGGGACAGAAACACCGGGGAGCTGTTTTTT
cdr3_aa: CASWDRNTGELFF
j_call: TRBJ2-2
d_call: TRBD1
clone_size: .
v_call: TRBV27

cdr3_nt: TGTGCCAGCAGTTACTCTAGCCCCTACGAGCAGTACTTC
cdr3_aa: CASSYSSPYEQYF
j_call: TRBJ2-7
d_call: .
clone_size: .
v_call: TRBV6-5

cdr3_nt: TGTGCCAGCAGTGGGGGGACTAGCGGGGGACCCTACAATGAGCAGTTCTTC
cdr3_aa: CASSGGTSGGPYNEQFF
j_call: TRBJ2-1
d_call: TRBD2
clone_size: few
v_call: TRBV2

cdr3_nt: TGTGCCAGCACTTCTACCGGGGAGCTGTTTTTT
cdr3_aa: CASTSTGELFF
j_call: TRBJ2-2
d_call: .
clone_size: .
v_call: TRBV27

cdr3_nt: TGCGCCAGCAGCCAAATGGTCGGGAATGGCTACACCTTC
cdr3_aa: CASSQMVGNGYTF
j_call: TRBJ1-2
d_call: .
clone_size: .
v_call: TRBV4-1

cdr3_nt: TGCGCCAGCAGTAGGCGCCCGGGGGGTCACAATGAGCAGTTCTTC
cdr3_aa: CASSRRPGGHNEQFF
j_call: TRBJ2-1
d_call: TRBD2
clone_size: .
v_call: TRBV10-2

cdr3_nt: TGTGCCAGCAGCTTTTGGGGCGGGAGCTCCTACGAGCAGTACTTC
cdr3_aa: CASSFWGGSSYEQYF
j_call: TRBJ2-7
d_call: TRBD2
clone_size: .
v_call: TRBV5-4

cdr3_nt: TGTGCCAGCAGCTTGTGGGCAGTAAATCAGCCCCAGCATTTT
cdr3_aa: CASSLWAVNQPQHF
j_call: TRBJ1-5
d_call: .
clone_size: .
v_call: TRBV5-6

cdr3_nt: TGTGCCAGCAGACGGACAGGGTGGGACGAGCAGTACTTC
cdr3_aa: CASRRTGWDEQYF
j_call: TRBJ2-7
d_call: TRBD1
clone_size: once
v_call: TRBV27

cdr3_nt: TGTGCCAGCAGCTCCGGGACAGGCAATCAGCCCCAGCATTTT
cdr3_aa: CASSSGTGNQPQHF
j_call: TRBJ1-5
d_call: TRBD1
clone_size: .
v_call: TRBV7-2

cdr3_nt: TGTGCCAGCAGTTTAGGGTGGTGGAGGGGAGACGAGGGTGAGCAGTTCTTC
cdr3_aa: CASSLGWWRGDEGEQFF
j_call: TRBJ2-1
d_call: .
clone_size: .
v_call: TRBV28